These 2 T cell receptor beta chains were all obtained from the same sample, sequenced in a study of post-analysis software for immune sequencing data. Study-wide points: Elevated frequency relative to controls characterized several TRBV segments in patients, TRBV5-6, TRBV5-1 and TRBV20-1 among them.

cDNA libraries for TCR beta contained unique molecular identifiers. TCRdb fed the PCR reads into MiXCR, producing one record per CDR3 protein. The top ten hold 13% of the sample, which has over 300,000 distinct CDR3 sequences, approximately 38% seen once. These receptors' antigens are unknown. The specimen was blood. The source of these receptors is a girl aged 5-17 years with multiple sclerosis.

This chain connects TRBV6-5 to TRBJ2-5; 9 bases agree with TRBD1. This CDR3 has 16 amino acids. The trim removed 2 bases at V and 6 bases at J, leaving 10 bases unmatched. Germline V gene data show CDR1 as MNHEY and CDR2 as SVGAGI. The CDR3 nucleotides read TGTGCCAGCAGTTACGGTATGGGACAGGGCAAGAAGACCCAGTACTTC. This codes for CASSYGMGQGKKTQYF.

This chain uses TRBV7-8 with TRBJ2-7, with D perhaps matching TRBD2 (6 bases). V lost 1 base, J lost 2 bases, and 12 bases lay in between. Germline CDR1 and CDR2: SGHVS and FQNEAQ. The CDR3 runs 15 residues. CDR3 region: CASSLGGTQPYEQYF. The CDR3 bases are TGTGCCAGCAGCTTAGGCGGGACTCAGCCCTACGAGCAGTACTTC.